A selection of T cell receptor beta chains follows, all from one sample in a study of cytomegalovirus exposure and HLA in healthy donors. Generated by immunoSEQ multiplex PCR, the TCRdb table keeps only in-frame clones and is missing some. The top ten clones hold 0.5% to 0.7% of a sample with a few hundred thousand clones, approximately 84% of them seen once. The specimen was PBMCs. These receptors all stem from a woman between 35 and 50 years old in good health and CMV-seronegative. Both conserved end residues are part of each CDR3. A D gene is named only where the DNA matches it firmly. Rows may omit the clone size; those that give it use once, few, many or a size class.

clone size,J gene,D gene,V gene,CDR3 protein,CDR3 DNA
once,TRBJ2-1,TRBD2,TRBV4-3,CASSLGLAGGPGNEQFF,TGCGCCAGCAGCCTCGGACTAGCGGGGGGGCCAGGAAATGAGCAGTTCTTC
-,TRBJ1-4,TRBD1,TRBV7-2,CASSFLGQGAGVEKLFF,TGTGCCAGCAGCTTCCTCGGACAGGGGGCGGGGGTTGAAAAACTGTTTTTT
-,TRBJ2-1,TRBD1,TRBV5-1,CASSLGTGFDAYNEQFF,TGCGCCAGCAGCTTGGGGACAGGGTTTGACGCCTACAATGAGCAGTTCTTC
-,TRBJ2-5,TRBD1,TRBV5-1,CASSGGTGGETQYF,TGCGCCAGCAGCGGGGGGACAGGGGGAGAGACCCAGTACTTC
few,TRBJ2-1,-,TRBV2,CASSGQNEQFF,TGTGCCAGCAGTGGACAGAATGAGCAGTTCTTC
-,TRBJ1-2,-,TRBV6-1,CASSETGSRGYTF,TGTGCCAGCAGTGAAACAGGGTCTAGGGGCTACACCTTC
-,TRBJ2-7,TRBD2,TRBV27,CASRLTSGGSFYEQYF,TGTGCCAGCAGGTTGACTAGCGGGGGATCATTCTACGAGCAGTACTTC
-,TRBJ2-7,-,TRBV28,CASSRPLGQAYEQYF,TGTGCCAGCAGTCGGCCATTGGGACAAGCCTACGAGCAGTACTTC
-,TRBJ1-1,-,TRBV18,CASSPLHARDTEAFF,TGTGCCAGCTCACCACTTCATGCCCGAGACACTGAAGCTTTCTTT
-,TRBJ2-7,-,TRBV7-2,CASSLGAYEQYF,TGTGCCAGCAGCTTAGGAGCGTACGAGCAGTACTTC